Presented here are 8 T cell receptor beta chains from one specimen sequenced in a study of blood T cell repertoires in COVID-19. The data were produced by immunoSEQ multiplex PCR, yet TCRdb's version contains in-frame clones alone and is incomplete. The table lists 75,000 to 95,000 clones, 70% to 90% of them singletons, with 15% to 20% in the top ten. The sample was peripheral blood. These receptors originate from a man older than 75 with active or convalescent COVID-19.

There are a few counts of this clone. This sequence joins TRBV10-3 and TRBJ2-3; D perhaps matches TRBD2 (7 bases). From germline, CDR1 is ENHRY and CDR2 SYGVKD. Trimming took off 3 bases at V and 6 bases at J, with 13 bases between the two ends. The CDR3 is made up of 14 amino acids. CDR3 region: CAISDRGARDTQYF. The CDR3 DNA reads as TGTGCCATCAGTGACCGGGGGGCCAGGGATACGCAGTATTTT.

The chain uses TRBV9 and TRBJ2-5, with D hard to call. This CDR3 has 15 residues. Germline CDR1 SGDLS, CDR2 YYNGEE. Trimming pared 2 bases from V and 5 bases from J, leaving 16 bases between. In DNA form, the CDR3 reads TGTGCCAGCAGCGTCGCCCACAGCTCCATGGAGACCCAGTACTTC. The encoded protein is CASSVAHSSMETQYF.

This CDR3 is CASSVGTVMNTEAFF. The DNA for the CDR3 is TGTGCCAGCAGCGTAGGGACTGTTATGAACACTGAAGCTTTCTTT. This chain connects TRBV9 to TRBJ1-1; D unresolved. The length of the CDR3 is 15 residues. Per germline, CDR1 SGDLS and CDR2 YYNGEE. V was cut by 0 bases and J by 0 bases, with 9 bases left in between.

The gene calls are TRBV27 and TRBJ1-2, with TRBD1 identical over 7 bases. Germline-derived CDR1 and CDR2 are MNHEY and SMNVEV (reference sequence). The trim removed 2 bases at V and 4 bases at J, leaving 13 bases unmatched. CDR3 length equals 17 residues. The CDR3 region is CASSLKGGTAFFYGYTF. DNA of the CDR3: TGTGCCAGCAGTTTAAAAGGAGGGACAGCTTTTTTCTATGGCTACACCTTC.

This chain links TRBV7-3 with TRBJ2-5; perhaps TRBD1 as D (6 bases). V was clipped by 2 bases and J by 1 base, with 11 bases between them. This CDR3 has 15 residues. The germline V gene has CDR1 SGHTA and CDR2 FQGTGA. The chain's CDR3 is CASSLSGVGQETQYF. The CDR3, as DNA: TGTGCCAGCAGCTTATCAGGGGTCGGCCAAGAGACCCAGTACTTC.

V usage is TRBV28 and J usage is TRBJ2-3, with D perhaps TRBD2 (7 bases). Trimming left V 6 bases short and J 4 bases short, with 14 bases between. This CDR3 has 14 amino acids. Germline CDR1 is MDHEN and CDR2 is SYDVKM. The CDR3 reads CASRTQGGADTQYF. As DNA, the CDR3 is TGTGCCAGCAGAACACAGGGAGGGGCAGATACGCAGTATTTT.

This chain uses TRBV18 with TRBJ2-5; a weak D match, TRBD2 (5 bases). The CDR3 totals 15 residues. CDR1 and CDR2 from the germline V gene are KGHSH and LQKENI. The V end lost 2 bases, the J end lost 5 bases, and 15 bases lay between the germline ends. CDR3 bases: TGTGCCAGCTCACCAAGGGCGGAGGTAACGGAGACCCAGTACTTC. The encoded protein is CASSPRAEVTETQYF.

This chain connects TRBV6-1 to TRBJ1-5, with 10 bases identical to TRBD1. CDR1 MNHNS and CDR2 SASEGT come from the germline V gene. Germline trimming cut 4 bases from V and 2 bases from J; bases unmatched to any gene: 8. The CDR3 runs 17 residues. CDR3 DNA: TGTGCCAGCAGTGGGGACAGGGGCTTATACGGCAATCAGCCCCAGCATTTT. This sequence encodes CASSGDRGLYGNQPQHF.